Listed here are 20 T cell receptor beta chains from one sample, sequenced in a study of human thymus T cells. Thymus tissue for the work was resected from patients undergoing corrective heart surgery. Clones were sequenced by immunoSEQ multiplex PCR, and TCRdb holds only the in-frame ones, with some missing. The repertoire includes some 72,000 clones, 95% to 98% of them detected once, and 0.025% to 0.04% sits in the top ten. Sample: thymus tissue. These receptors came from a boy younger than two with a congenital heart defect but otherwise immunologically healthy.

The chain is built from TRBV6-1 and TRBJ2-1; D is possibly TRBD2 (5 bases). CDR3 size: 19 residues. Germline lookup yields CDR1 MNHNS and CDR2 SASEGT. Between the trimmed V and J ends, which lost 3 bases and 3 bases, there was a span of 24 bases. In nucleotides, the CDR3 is TGTGCCAGCAGTGATCCCGCCAGGACTGCCCCGGGCCACTACAATGAGCAGTTCTTC. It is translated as CASSDPARTAPGHYNEQFF.

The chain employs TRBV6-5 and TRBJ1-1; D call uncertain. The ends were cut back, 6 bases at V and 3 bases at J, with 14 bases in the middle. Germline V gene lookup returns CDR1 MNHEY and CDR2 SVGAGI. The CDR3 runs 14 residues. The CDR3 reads CASSLTPAHTEAFF. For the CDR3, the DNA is TGTGCCAGCAGCCTAACACCGGCACACACTGAAGCTTTCTTT.

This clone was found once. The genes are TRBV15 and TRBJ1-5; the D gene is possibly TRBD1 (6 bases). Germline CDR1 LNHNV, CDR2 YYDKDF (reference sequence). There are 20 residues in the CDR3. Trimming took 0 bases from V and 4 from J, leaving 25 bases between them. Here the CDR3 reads CATSREVGQGNYSGNQPQHF. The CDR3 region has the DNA TGTGCCACCAGCAGAGAAGTGGGACAAGGGAATTATAGCGGGAATCAGCCCCAGCATTTT.

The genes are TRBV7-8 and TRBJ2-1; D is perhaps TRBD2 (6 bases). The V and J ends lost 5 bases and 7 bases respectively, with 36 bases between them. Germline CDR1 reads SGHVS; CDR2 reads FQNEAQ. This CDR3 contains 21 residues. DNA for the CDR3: TGTGCCAGCAGCCCAACTGTCTGTATACTAGCTCAGGAGGTTGGGGGGAATGAGCAGTTCTTC. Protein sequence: CASSPTVCILAQEVGGNEQFF. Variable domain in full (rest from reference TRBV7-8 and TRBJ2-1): GAGVSQSPRYKVAKRGQDVALRCDPISGHVSLFWYQQALGQGPEFLTYFQNEAQLDKSGLPSDRFFAERPEGSVSTLKIQRTQQEDSAVYLCASSPTVCILAQEVGGNEQFFGPGTRLTVL.

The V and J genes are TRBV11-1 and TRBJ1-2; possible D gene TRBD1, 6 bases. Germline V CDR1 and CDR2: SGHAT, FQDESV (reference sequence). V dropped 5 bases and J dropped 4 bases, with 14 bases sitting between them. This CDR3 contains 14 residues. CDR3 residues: CASSRKGGGYGYTF. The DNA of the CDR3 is TGTGCCAGCAGCCGCAAGGGGGGAGGCTATGGCTACACCTTC.

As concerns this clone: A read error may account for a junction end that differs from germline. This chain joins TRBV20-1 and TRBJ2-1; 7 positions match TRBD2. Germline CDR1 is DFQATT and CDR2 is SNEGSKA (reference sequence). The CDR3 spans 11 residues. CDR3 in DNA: TGCAGTGCTAGGGGTTGGGAGGGCCTGATCTTC. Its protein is CSARGWEGLIF.

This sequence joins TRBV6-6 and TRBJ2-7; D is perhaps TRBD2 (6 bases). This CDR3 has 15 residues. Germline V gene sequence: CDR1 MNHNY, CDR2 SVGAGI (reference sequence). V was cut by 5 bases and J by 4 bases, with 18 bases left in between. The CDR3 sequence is CASSQFSGVYYEQYF. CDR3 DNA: TGTGCCAGCAGTCAATTTAGCGGAGTCTATTACGAGCAGTACTTC.

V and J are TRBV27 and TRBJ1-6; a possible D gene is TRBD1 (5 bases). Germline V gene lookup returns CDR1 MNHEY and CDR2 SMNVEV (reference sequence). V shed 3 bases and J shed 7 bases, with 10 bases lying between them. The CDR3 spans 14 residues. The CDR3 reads CASSFRVENSPLHF. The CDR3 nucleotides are TGTGCCAGCAGTTTCAGGGTTGAAAATTCACCCCTCCACTTT.

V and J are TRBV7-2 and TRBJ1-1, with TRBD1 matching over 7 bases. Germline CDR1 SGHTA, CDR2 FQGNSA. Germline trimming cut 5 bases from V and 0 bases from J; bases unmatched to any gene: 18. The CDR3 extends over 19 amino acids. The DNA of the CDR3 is TGTGCCAGCAGCCTCACTCATATCCGGGACAGAAGACTGAACACTGAAGCTTTCTTT. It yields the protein CASSLTHIRDRRLNTEAFF.

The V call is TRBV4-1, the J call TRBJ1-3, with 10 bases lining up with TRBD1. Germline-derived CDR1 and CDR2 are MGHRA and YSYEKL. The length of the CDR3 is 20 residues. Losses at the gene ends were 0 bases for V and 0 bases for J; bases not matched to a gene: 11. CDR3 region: CASSQDSGQGKKNSGNTIYF. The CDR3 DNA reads TGCGCCAGCAGCCAAGATTCGGGACAGGGGAAAAAGAACTCTGGAAACACCATATATTTT.

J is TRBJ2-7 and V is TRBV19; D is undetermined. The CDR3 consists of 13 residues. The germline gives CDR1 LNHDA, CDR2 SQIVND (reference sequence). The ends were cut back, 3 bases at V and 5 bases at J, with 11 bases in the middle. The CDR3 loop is CASSMVPWDEQYF. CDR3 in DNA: TGTGCCAGTAGTATGGTTCCCTGGGACGAGCAGTACTTC.

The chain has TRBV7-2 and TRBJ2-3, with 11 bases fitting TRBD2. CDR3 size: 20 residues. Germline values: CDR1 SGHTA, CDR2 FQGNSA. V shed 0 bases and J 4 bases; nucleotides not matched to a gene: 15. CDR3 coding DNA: TGTGCCAGCAGCTTAGCGGCTAGCGGGAGGTCCGGACGGAGGGCAGATACGCAGTATTTT. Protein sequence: CASSLAASGRSGRRADTQYF.

CDR3 sequence (DNA): TGTGCCACCAGCTGGGAGCGGGAAAGACACAATGAGCAGTTCTTC. Its protein product is CATSWERERHNEQFF. J is TRBJ2-1 and V is TRBV15, with TRBD2 matching 7 bases. CDR3 length: 15 amino acids. Trimming took 5 bases from V and 5 from J; bases not matched to a gene: 9. Germline CDR1 is LNHNV and CDR2 is YYDKDF (reference sequence). The entire variable domain, with the rest obtained from reference TRBV15 and TRBJ2-1, is as follows: DAMVIQNPRYQVTQFGKPVTLSCSQTLNHNVMYWYQQKSSQAPKLLFHYYDKDFNNEADTPDNFQSRRPNTSFCFLDIRSPGLGDTAMYLCATSWERERHNEQFFGPGTRLTVL.

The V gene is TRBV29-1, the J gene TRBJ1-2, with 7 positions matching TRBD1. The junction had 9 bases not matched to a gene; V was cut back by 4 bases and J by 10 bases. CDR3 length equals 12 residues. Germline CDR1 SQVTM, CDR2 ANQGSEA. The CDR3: CSVVKGAGDYTF. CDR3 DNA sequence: TGCAGCGTTGTTAAGGGGGCGGGGGACTACACCTTC.

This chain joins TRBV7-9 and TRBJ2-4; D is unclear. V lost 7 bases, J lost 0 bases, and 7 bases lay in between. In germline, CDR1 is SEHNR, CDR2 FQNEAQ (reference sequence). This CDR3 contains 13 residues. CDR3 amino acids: CASTHLAKNIQYF. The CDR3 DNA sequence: TGTGCCAGCACCCACTTAGCCAAAAACATTCAGTACTTC. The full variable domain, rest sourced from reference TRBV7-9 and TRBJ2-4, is DTGVSQNPRHKITKRGQNVTFRCDPISEHNRLYWYRQTLGQGPEFLTYFQNEAQLEKSRLLSDRFSAERPKGSFSTLEIQRTEQGDSAMYLCASTHLAKNIQYFGAGTRLSVL.

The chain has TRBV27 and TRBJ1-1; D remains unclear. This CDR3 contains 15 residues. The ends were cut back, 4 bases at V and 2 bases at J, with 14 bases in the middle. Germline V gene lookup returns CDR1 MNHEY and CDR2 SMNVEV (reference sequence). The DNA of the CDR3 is TGTGCCAGCAGTTCGCAGACGGAGGGAAACACTGAAGCTTTCTTT. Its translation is CASSSQTEGNTEAFF.

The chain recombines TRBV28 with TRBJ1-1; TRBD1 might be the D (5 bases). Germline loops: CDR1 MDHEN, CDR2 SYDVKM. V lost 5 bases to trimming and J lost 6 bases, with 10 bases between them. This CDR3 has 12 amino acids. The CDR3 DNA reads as TGTGCCAGCAGTCATCGACAGCCTGAAGCTTTCTTT. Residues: CASSHRQPEAFF.

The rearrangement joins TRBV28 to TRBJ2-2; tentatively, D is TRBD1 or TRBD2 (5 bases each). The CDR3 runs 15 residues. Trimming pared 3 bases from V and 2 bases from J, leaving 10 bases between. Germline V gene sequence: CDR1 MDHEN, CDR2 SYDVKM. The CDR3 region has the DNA TGTGCCAGCAGTTTGGGGACCCTCAACACCGGGGAGCTGTTTTTT. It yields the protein CASSLGTLNTGELFF.

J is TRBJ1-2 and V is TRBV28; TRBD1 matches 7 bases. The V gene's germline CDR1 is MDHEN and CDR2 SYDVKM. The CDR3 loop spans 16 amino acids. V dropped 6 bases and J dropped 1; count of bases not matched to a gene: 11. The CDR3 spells CASRWDSLIFNYGYTF. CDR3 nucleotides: TGTGCCAGCAGATGGGACAGCCTAATTTTTAACTATGGCTACACCTTC.

CDR3 nucleotide sequence: TGTGCCAGCAGCGTAGCAGACAGGGGTAAGAATTCACCCCTCCACTTT. This encodes CASSVADRGKNSPLHF. This chain joins TRBV9 and TRBJ1-6; 8 bases agree with TRBD1. V dropped 0 bases and J dropped 7; count of bases not matched to a gene: 6. There are 16 residues in the CDR3. CDR1 and CDR2 (germline): SGDLS, YYNGEE.